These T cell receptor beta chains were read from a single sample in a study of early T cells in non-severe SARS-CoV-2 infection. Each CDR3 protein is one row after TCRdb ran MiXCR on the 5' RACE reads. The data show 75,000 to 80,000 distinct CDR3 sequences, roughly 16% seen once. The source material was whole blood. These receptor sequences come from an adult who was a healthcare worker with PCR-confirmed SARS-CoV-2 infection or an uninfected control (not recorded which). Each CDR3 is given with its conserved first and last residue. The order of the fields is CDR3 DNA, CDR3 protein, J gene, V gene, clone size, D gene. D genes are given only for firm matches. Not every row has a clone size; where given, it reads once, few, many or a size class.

CDR3 DNA: TGTGCCAGCAGTCACTACGGGAGTTTAACCGGGGAGCTGTTTTTT
CDR3 protein: CASSHYGSLTGELFF
J gene: TRBJ2-2
V gene: TRBV6-2/TRBV6-3
clone size: NA
D gene: NA

CDR3 DNA: TGCAGCGTCGTGGGTGACACCGGGGAGCTGTTTTTT
CDR3 protein: CSVVGDTGELFF
J gene: TRBJ2-2
V gene: TRBV29-1
clone size: few
D gene: NA

CDR3 DNA: TGTGCCAGCAGTCAGCTTACGGGGGTCAAAAACATTCAGTACTTC
CDR3 protein: CASSQLTGVKNIQYF
J gene: TRBJ2-4
V gene: TRBV12-3/TRBV12-4
clone size: many
D gene: NA

CDR3 DNA: TGTGCCAGCAGTGAAGGACAGGGGTTTGAAAAACTGTTTTTT
CDR3 protein: CASSEGQGFEKLFF
J gene: TRBJ1-4
V gene: TRBV6-1
clone size: NA
D gene: TRBD1

CDR3 DNA: TGTGCCACCTCCGGTTACAATGAGCAGTTCTTC
CDR3 protein: CATSGYNEQFF
J gene: TRBJ2-1
V gene: TRBV6-6
clone size: few
D gene: NA

CDR3 DNA: TGCGCCAGCAGACCCGACAGGATCCAGACCCAGTACTTC
CDR3 protein: CASRPDRIQTQYF
J gene: TRBJ2-5
V gene: TRBV5-1
clone size: NA
D gene: NA

CDR3 DNA: TGTGCCAGCAGCAGACCAGGACAGCCCCAGCATTTT
CDR3 protein: CASSRPGQPQHF
J gene: TRBJ1-5
V gene: TRBV7-2
clone size: many
D gene: NA

CDR3 DNA: TGTGCCAGCAGTTACTCCGTGACCTACGAGCAGTACTTC
CDR3 protein: CASSYSVTYEQYF
J gene: TRBJ2-7
V gene: TRBV6-5
clone size: few
D gene: NA

CDR3 DNA: TGTGCCAGCAGCTTAGAGTTAGCGGGAGGCTCCTACAATGAGCAGTTCTTC
CDR3 protein: CASSLELAGGSYNEQFF
J gene: TRBJ2-1
V gene: TRBV11-2
clone size: many
D gene: TRBD2

CDR3 DNA: TGTGCCATCAGTCCGGGACAAAACTACGAGCAGTACTTC
CDR3 protein: CAISPGQNYEQYF
J gene: TRBJ2-7
V gene: TRBV10-3
clone size: NA
D gene: NA

CDR3 DNA: TGTGCCAGCAGTGAGATAGCGGGGGTTTCCTCTGGGGCCAACGTCCTGACTTTC
CDR3 protein: CASSEIAGVSSGANVLTF
J gene: TRBJ2-6
V gene: TRBV28
clone size: NA
D gene: TRBD2

CDR3 DNA: TGCAGTGCGTTTCAGGTCTCGGGCAATCAGCCCCAGCATTTT
CDR3 protein: CSAFQVSGNQPQHF
J gene: TRBJ1-5
V gene: TRBV20-1
clone size: few
D gene: NA

CDR3 DNA: TGTGCCAGCGGTGCACAGGGCCCCCACGAGCAGTACTTC
CDR3 protein: CASGAQGPHEQYF
J gene: TRBJ2-7
V gene: TRBV6-5
clone size: NA
D gene: NA

CDR3 DNA: TGTGCCAGCAGCTTAGTGGGTGGCGATGGCTACACCTTC
CDR3 protein: CASSLVGGDGYTF
J gene: TRBJ1-2
V gene: TRBV7-8
clone size: NA
D gene: NA

CDR3 DNA: TGTGCCAGCAGCGTAGAGAGCGGGAGTAGCTCCTACAATGAGCAGTTCTTC
CDR3 protein: CASSVESGSSSYNEQFF
J gene: TRBJ2-1
V gene: TRBV9
clone size: NA
D gene: TRBD2

CDR3 DNA: TGTGCCACCCGCTTTAGGGGCGAGCAGTACTTC
CDR3 protein: CATRFRGEQYF
J gene: TRBJ2-7
V gene: TRBV6-2/TRBV6-3
clone size: NA
D gene: NA

CDR3 DNA: TGTGCTAGTGGTTTGGTAATTTCAGGGATGAACACTGAAGCTTTCTTT
CDR3 protein: CASGLVISGMNTEAFF
J gene: TRBJ1-1
V gene: TRBV12-5
clone size: few
D gene: NA

CDR3 DNA: TGCAGCGTGATTCAACACGAGCAGTTCTTC
CDR3 protein: CSVIQHEQFF
J gene: TRBJ2-1
V gene: TRBV29-1
clone size: few
D gene: NA

CDR3 DNA: TGTGCCACCAGTGATTACAGGTACCAAGAGACCCAGTACTTC
CDR3 protein: CATSDYRYQETQYF
J gene: TRBJ2-5
V gene: TRBV24-1
clone size: few
D gene: NA

CDR3 DNA: TGTGCCAGCAGCCCCAGACCGGGACTAGCGGCCAATGAGCAGTTCTTC
CDR3 protein: CASSPRPGLAANEQFF
J gene: TRBJ2-1
V gene: TRBV9
clone size: NA
D gene: TRBD2

CDR3 DNA: TGTGCCAGCAGCGCCCCAGGGGGCAGGTACAATGAGCAGTTCTTC
CDR3 protein: CASSAPGGRYNEQFF
J gene: TRBJ2-1
V gene: TRBV7-3
clone size: few
D gene: TRBD1

CDR3 DNA: TGTGCCAGCAGAAAGTTAGCGGTGGGTGAGCAGTTCTTC
CDR3 protein: CASRKLAVGEQFF
J gene: TRBJ2-1
V gene: TRBV2
clone size: NA
D gene: NA

CDR3 DNA: TGTGCCAGCAGTTACCCTGGTTCCTACGAGCAGTACTTC
CDR3 protein: CASSYPGSYEQYF
J gene: TRBJ2-7
V gene: TRBV27
clone size: many
D gene: NA

CDR3 DNA: TGTGCCAGCAGCCCGACCTGGGGCAATGAGCAGTTCTTC
CDR3 protein: CASSPTWGNEQFF
J gene: TRBJ2-1
V gene: TRBV5-6
clone size: NA
D gene: NA

CDR3 DNA: TGCGCCAGCAGCCTCACGCGCGGCGGTGAGCAGTACTTC
CDR3 protein: CASSLTRGGEQYF
J gene: TRBJ2-7
V gene: TRBV4-3
clone size: few
D gene: NA

CDR3 DNA: TGTGCCAGCAGCACGACAGGGGGCTGGTACAATGAGCAGTTCTTC
CDR3 protein: CASSTTGGWYNEQFF
J gene: TRBJ2-1
V gene: TRBV11-1
clone size: few
D gene: TRBD1

CDR3 DNA: TGTGCCAGCCTCCCGGCGGGAGAAGGGTACGAGCAGTACTTC
CDR3 protein: CASLPAGEGYEQYF
J gene: TRBJ2-7
V gene: TRBV28
clone size: many
D gene: TRBD2

CDR3 DNA: TGTGCCAGCAGGGAAAGACCGAACACTGAAGCTTTCTTT
CDR3 protein: CASRERPNTEAFF
J gene: TRBJ1-1
V gene: TRBV6-5
clone size: NA
D gene: NA

CDR3 DNA: TGCGCCAGCAGCTCGATTACAGGACAGACCAATGAGCAGTTCTTC
CDR3 protein: CASSSITGQTNEQFF
J gene: TRBJ2-1
V gene: TRBV5-1
clone size: many
D gene: NA

CDR3 DNA: TGTGCCAGCTCACCACTTATGACTAGCGGGACCACCTACGAGCAGTACTTC
CDR3 protein: CASSPLMTSGTTYEQYF
J gene: TRBJ2-7
V gene: TRBV18
clone size: few
D gene: TRBD2

CDR3 DNA: TGTGCCAGCAGCTTAGAAGACAATGAGCAGTTCTTC
CDR3 protein: CASSLEDNEQFF
J gene: TRBJ2-1
V gene: TRBV7-8
clone size: many
D gene: NA

CDR3 DNA: TGCGCCAGCAGCCAAGATCCTGGGGGTTACGAGCAGTACTTC
CDR3 protein: CASSQDPGGYEQYF
J gene: TRBJ2-7
V gene: TRBV4-1
clone size: NA
D gene: NA

CDR3 DNA: TGTGCCAGCAGTCCCGGGGGGGGAGAATATACGCAGTATTTT
CDR3 protein: CASSPGGGEYTQYF
J gene: TRBJ2-3
V gene: TRBV12-3/TRBV12-4
clone size: NA
D gene: TRBD2

CDR3 DNA: TGTGCCAGCAGGCTTTCCGGGATTTACACAGATACGCAGTATTTT
CDR3 protein: CASRLSGIYTDTQYF
J gene: TRBJ2-3
V gene: TRBV3-1
clone size: NA
D gene: NA

CDR3 DNA: TGTGCCAGCAGCTTAATGAGCAGGGGCAACACCGGGGAGCTGTTTTTT
CDR3 protein: CASSLMSRGNTGELFF
J gene: TRBJ2-2
V gene: TRBV7-3
clone size: NA
D gene: NA

CDR3 DNA: TGTGCCAGCAGGACCTCTGGGGCCAACGTCCTGACTTTC
CDR3 protein: CASRTSGANVLTF
J gene: TRBJ2-6
V gene: TRBV6-5
clone size: NA
D gene: NA

CDR3 DNA: TGTGCCTGGAGCCACAGGGGGAGATTACACGATGAGCAGTTCTTC
CDR3 protein: CAWSHRGRLHDEQFF
J gene: TRBJ2-1
V gene: TRBV30
clone size: NA
D gene: TRBD1

CDR3 DNA: TGCAGCGCCTGGGCGACCGGGGAGCTGTTTTTT
CDR3 protein: CSAWATGELFF
J gene: TRBJ2-2
V gene: TRBV29-1
clone size: few
D gene: NA

CDR3 DNA: TGTGCCACCGGGTACGGGTCAAATGAGCAGTTCTTC
CDR3 protein: CATGYGSNEQFF
J gene: TRBJ2-1
V gene: TRBV24-1
clone size: many
D gene: NA

CDR3 DNA: TGTGCCAGCAGCTTAGAGCGGAACTACGAGCAGTACTTC
CDR3 protein: CASSLERNYEQYF
J gene: TRBJ2-7
V gene: TRBV7-9
clone size: NA
D gene: NA

CDR3 DNA: TGTGCCAGTAGTATAGCCCCGCCCGGGACAGGGTCCTACGAGCAGTACTTC
CDR3 protein: CASSIAPPGTGSYEQYF
J gene: TRBJ2-7
V gene: TRBV19
clone size: few
D gene: TRBD1

CDR3 DNA: TGTGCACCACGAAGGGGCTACACAGATACGCAGTATTTT
CDR3 protein: CAPRRGYTDTQYF
J gene: TRBJ2-3
V gene: TRBV12-3/TRBV12-4
clone size: few
D gene: NA